This T cell receptor beta chain was documented in a study of Ad26.COV2.S vaccination and SARS-CoV-2 variants. Study-level background: The study gave Ad26.COV2.S intramuscularly, once or twice 56 days apart.

Study-level findings and limits: From the TCR breadth and depth analyses, total T cell responses may have been underestimated. Vaccinees reportedly had broad spike-specific CD8+ and CD4+ T cell responses.

Specified treatment: about 20 received Ad26.COV2.S at low or high dose, single or two shots; roughly five received placebo; per-sample allocation not given. Samples came from day 63 after the first vaccine or placebo injection. Sequencing used immunoSEQ multiplex PCR; TCRdb keeps in-frame clones, though not all of them. Here the sample spans under 250,000 clones, roughly 89% being singletons. CDR1 SGDLS and CDR2 YYNGEE come from the germline V gene. V lost 2 bases to trimming and J lost 14 bases; unmatched junction nucleotides: 5. There are 13 residues in the CDR3. Concerning this clone: Its antigen is unknown.

This sample comprised peripheral blood, obtained in a trial of Ad26.COV2.S vaccine versus placebo. V usage is TRBV9 and J usage is TRBJ2-1, with 12 nucleotides matching TRBD2. This TCR came from a person between 18 and 59 years old who received the Ad26.COV2.S COVID-19 vaccine or a placebo. In nucleotides, the CDR3 is TGTGCCAGCAGCGTGACTAGCGGGAGAACTAAGTTCTTC. Amino acids: CASSVTSGRTKFF.